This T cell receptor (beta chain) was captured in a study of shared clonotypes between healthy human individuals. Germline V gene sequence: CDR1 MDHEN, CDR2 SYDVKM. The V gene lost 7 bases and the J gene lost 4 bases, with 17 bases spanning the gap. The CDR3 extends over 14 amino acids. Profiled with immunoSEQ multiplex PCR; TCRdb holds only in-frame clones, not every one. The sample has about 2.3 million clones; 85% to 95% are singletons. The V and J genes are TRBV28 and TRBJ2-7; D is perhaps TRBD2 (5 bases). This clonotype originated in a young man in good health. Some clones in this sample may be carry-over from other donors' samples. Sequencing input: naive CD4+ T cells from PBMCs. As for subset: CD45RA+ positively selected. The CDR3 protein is CASKTSALLYEQYF. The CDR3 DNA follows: TGTGCCAGCAAAACTAGTGCGCTTCTGTACGAGCAGTACTTC.